What follows are 29 T cell receptor beta chains derived from one specimen sequenced in a study of T cells in Graves' hyperthyroidism and ophthalmopathy. Amplification targeted TCR beta CDR3 regions from RNA transcripts. Initially, a first-round RT-PCR of the TCR CDR3 employed the HTBI primer set. TCRdb reprocessed the multiplex PCR reads with MiXCR, giving one entry per CDR3 protein. Altogether approximately 270,000 distinct CDR3 sequences are present, 13% to 15% being singletons, with the ten largest covering about 14%. The sequenced sample consisted of blood. The receptors were sampled from a woman in her thirties or forties with Graves' hyperthyroidism that later progressed to Graves' ophthalmopathy.

This clonotype was seen ten or more times. The rearrangement uses TRBV20-1 and TRBJ1-6; D not resolved. Trimming took 2 bases from V and 9 from J, leaving 14 bases between them. This CDR3 is 14 amino acids long. Germline V CDR1 and CDR2: DFQATT, SNEGSKA (reference sequence). The CDR3 is CSARLRTLGSPLHF. The CDR3 DNA is TGCAGTGCTAGACTCCGGACTTTGGGTTCACCCCTCCACTTT.

This clonotype was detected ten times or more. The chain has TRBV13 and TRBJ2-5, with 8 bases aligning to TRBD2. The CDR3 runs to 16 residues. V shed 4 bases and J 5 bases; nucleotides not matched to a gene: 12. Germline V CDR1 and CDR2: PRHDT, FYEKMQ (reference sequence). CDR3 protein: CASSSREGGTEETQYF. The DNA for the CDR3 is TGTGCCAGCAGCTCCCGGGAGGGAGGGACTGAGGAGACCCAGTACTTC. The whole variable domain, remainder taken from reference TRBV13 and TRBJ2-5, is AAGVIQSPRHLIKEKRETATLKCYPIPRHDTVYWYQQGPGQDPQFLISFYEKMQSDKGSIPDRFSAQQFSDYHSELNMSSLELGDSALYFCASSSREGGTEETQYFGPGTRLLVL.

This clonotype has a handful of counts. The chain couples TRBV4-1 to TRBJ2-5; TRBD1 matches at 7 bases. Germline-derived CDR1 and CDR2 are MGHRA and YSYEKL. V lost 1 base and J lost 3; bases outside the gene matches: 8. The CDR3 length is 16 residues. The CDR3 spells CASSQVVRGLEETQYF. In nucleotides, the CDR3 is TGCGCCAGCAGCCAAGTCGTTAGGGGGCTAGAAGAGACCCAGTACTTC.

This clonotype was counted many times. This sequence joins TRBV27 and TRBJ1-4; D gene unclear. CDR3 length: 15 residues. Germline CDR1 is MNHEY and CDR2 is SMNVEV (reference sequence). V lost 6 bases and J lost 7, with 18 bases in between. CDR3 nucleotide sequence: TGTGCCAGCAGATCGGACGGTGCTGGTGGTGAAAAACTGTTTTTT. It is translated as CASRSDGAGGEKLFF. Full variable domain (remainder filled in from reference TRBV27 and TRBJ1-4): EAQVTQNPRYLITVTGKKLTVTCSQNMNHEYMSWYRQDPGLGLRQIYYSMNVEVTDKGDVPEGYKVSRKEKRNFPLILESPSPNQTSLYFCASRSDGAGGEKLFFGSGTQLSVL.

The V and J genes are TRBV5-5 and TRBJ2-7; the match to TRBD2 covers 7 bases. Germline CDR1 reads SGHKS; CDR2 reads YYEKEE (reference sequence). The CDR3 contains 15 residues. V dropped 3 bases and J dropped 4; count of bases not matched to a gene: 10. The CDR3 reads CASSSTSALIYEQYF. The CDR3 DNA reads TGTGCCAGCAGCTCAACTAGCGCCCTTATATACGAGCAGTACTTC.

V gene TRBV19 combines with J gene TRBJ1-5, with D tentatively TRBD1 (6 bases). CDR3 length: 17 amino acids. CDR1 is LNHDA, CDR2 SQIVND, per germline (reference sequence). Trimming shortened V by 5 bases and J by 4 bases, and 21 bases separated the two germline ends. The DNA for the CDR3 is TGTGCCAGTAGTCCAACAGGGTCGAGCTTTGCGAATCAGCCCCAGCATTTT. It specifies CASSPTGSSFANQPQHF.

This clonotype came up many times. The V call is TRBV20-1, the J call TRBJ2-1; D ambiguous. This CDR3 region has 13 residues. The germline V gene has CDR1 DFQATT and CDR2 SNEGSKA (reference sequence). Trimming cost V 7 bases and J 3 bases, with 13 bases left between them. The CDR3 DNA reads as TGCAGTGTAGGACCCCCCCACTACAATGAGCAGTTCTTC. Its protein product is CSVGPPHYNEQFF.

This clonotype was seen at least ten times. This chain joins TRBV3-1 and TRBJ2-7, with a tentative D call TRBD2 (5 bases). CDR3 length: 13 residues. Germline lookup yields CDR1 LGHDT and CDR2 YNNKEL (reference sequence). The V end was cut by 11 bases, the J end by 3 bases, with 17 bases between. This CDR3 reads CAGLTGKDYEQYF. In nucleotides, the CDR3 is TGTGCCGGCCTTACGGGGAAAGACTACGAGCAGTACTTC.

Ten or more counts support this clonotype. The chain combines TRBV4-2 with TRBJ2-5, with 11 bases aligning to TRBD2. The CDR3 length is 15 residues. CDR1 is LGHNA and CDR2 is YNFKEQ in the germline V gene. V dropped 3 bases and J dropped 7; count of bases not matched to a gene: 7. CDR3 protein: CASSHRLAGRGTQYF. The CDR3 DNA sequence: TGTGCCAGCAGCCACCGACTAGCGGGAAGGGGGACCCAGTACTTC.

Many counts were recorded for this clonotype. The chain recombines TRBV30 with TRBJ2-5; possible D gene TRBD1, 5 bases. The CDR3 covers 16 residues. The germline CDR1 and CDR2 sequences are GTSNPN and SVGIG (reference sequence). V lost 0 bases to trimming and J lost 5 bases, with 19 bases between them. In DNA, the CDR3 is TGTGCCTGGAGTGTACGAGTGGGGCTAGTATCTGAGACCCAGTACTTC. It yields the protein CAWSVRVGLVSETQYF.

Ten or more counts support this clonotype. The chain has TRBV19 and TRBJ2-1, with 8 bases matching TRBD2. V lost 4 bases and J lost 1; bases outside the gene matches: 12. The CDR3 length is 18 residues. The germline CDR1 and CDR2 sequences are LNHDA and SQIVND (reference sequence). CDR3: CASSTPGSSGPSYNEQFF. CDR3 in DNA: TGTGCCAGTAGTACCCCTGGGTCTAGCGGGCCTTCCTACAATGAGCAGTTCTTC.

This clonotype was counted ten times or more. The rearrangement links TRBV2 to TRBJ2-5, with TRBD1 matching 10 bases. The CDR3 runs 15 residues. Germline CDR1 and CDR2: SNHLY and FYNNEI. After removal of 6 bases from V and 0 bases from J, the junction contained 4 bases not matched to a gene. This chain's CDR3 is CASRRQGADQETQYF. CDR3 nucleotides: TGTGCCAGCAGAAGACAGGGGGCCGACCAAGAGACCCAGTACTTC. Supplemented by reference TRBV2 and TRBJ2-5, the full variable domain reads EPEVTQTPSHQVTQMGQEVILRCVPISNHLYFYWYRQILGQKVEFLVSFYNNEISEKSEIFDDQFSVERPDGSNFTLKIRSTKLEDSAMYFCASRRQGADQETQYFGPGTRLLVL.

This clonotype has at least ten counts. The rearrangement joins TRBV30 to TRBJ1-6; D perhaps matches TRBD1 (5 bases). Germline V CDR1 and CDR2: GTSNPN, SVGIG (reference sequence). V lost 4 bases, J lost 3 bases, and 13 bases lay in between. This CDR3 is built from 15 residues. The CDR3 is CAWNMGLFYNSPLHF. For the CDR3, the DNA is TGTGCCTGGAATATGGGACTCTTCTATAATTCACCCCTCCACTTT.

This clonotype was counted at least ten times. V is TRBV18 and J is TRBJ1-1; unclear D gene. Germline CDR1 KGHSH, CDR2 LQKENI. The length of the CDR3 is 15 residues. V dropped 6 bases and J dropped 4 bases, with 18 bases sitting between them. CDR3 in amino acids: CASSPGSPRSTEAFF. CDR3 DNA sequence: TGTGCCAGCTCCCCCGGGTCCCCCAGAAGCACTGAAGCTTTCTTT.

This clonotype has at least ten counts. The rearrangement joins TRBV12-3 or TRBV12-4 to TRBJ2-7; a possible D gene is TRBD1 (5 bases). Trimming pared 5 bases from V and 6 bases from J, leaving 14 bases between. The CDR3 totals 13 residues. The CDR3 nucleotides read TGTGCCAGCAGTCCCCTAGGGGTCTCCGAGCAGTACTTC. This sequence encodes CASSPLGVSEQYF.

This clonotype was counted many times. The chain uses TRBV28 and TRBJ2-5; D is undetermined. Trimming removed 3 bases at V and 5 bases at J, with 19 bases between. Per the germline V gene, CDR1 is MDHEN and CDR2 is SYDVKM. This CDR3 spans 16 amino acids. The CDR3 loop is CASSFRPRHLGETQYF. Here the CDR3 DNA reads TGTGCCAGCAGTTTTCGCCCCCGGCACCTTGGGGAGACCCAGTACTTC. Filled out from reference TRBV28 and TRBJ2-5, the complete variable domain reads DVKVTQSSRYLVKRTGEKVFLECVQDMDHENMFWYRQDPGLGLRLIYFSYDVKMKEKGDIPEGYSVSREKKERFSLILESASTNQTSMYLCASSFRPRHLGETQYFGPGTRLLVL.

This clonotype was seen repeatedly, ten times or more. The V call is TRBV10-3, the J call TRBJ2-1, with 9 bases aligning to TRBD2. The CDR3 has 14 residues. V was pared by 9 bases and J by 0 bases, with 3 bases of the junction left unmatched. Germline CDR1 reads ENHRY; CDR2 reads SYGVKD. As DNA, the CDR3 is TGTGCCATGACTAGCGGTCCCTCCTACAATGAGCAGTTCTTC. Translated, it gives CAMTSGPSYNEQFF.

This clonotype was seen more than once but under ten times. The DNA is omitted, as the CDR3 cannot be located on it reliably, and the CDR3 follows TCRdb's listing. The chain carries TRBV29-1 and TRBJ2-2; TRBD1, the table's D call, was not compared with the DNA. CDR1 and CDR2 (germline): SQVTM, ANQGSEA. The CDR3 sequence runs 14 residues, both termini included. CDR3 sequence reads: CSVGPGGVGGELFF.

This clonotype was seen many times. The gene calls are TRBV20-1 and TRBJ2-1, with TRBD2 as a possible D gene (7 bases). The CDR3 totals 14 residues. The V and J ends lost 5 bases and 4 bases respectively, with 15 bases between them. The germline V gene has CDR1 DFQATT and CDR2 SNEGSKA (reference sequence). The chain's CDR3 is CSARTEAGYNEQFF. The CDR3 nucleotides read TGCAGTGCTCGGACAGAAGCGGGATACAATGAGCAGTTCTTC.

As for this clonotype: This may come from a read error, since a much larger clone is one base off. The rearrangement uses TRBV2 and TRBJ1-3; D is perhaps TRBD1 (5 bases). Germline V gene sequence: CDR1 SNHLY, CDR2 FYNNEI. Trimming removed 8 bases at V and 0 bases at J, with 8 bases between. The CDR3 runs to 13 residues. CDR3 protein: CASGGDSGNTIYF. As DNA, the CDR3 is TGTGCCAGCGGGGGGGACTCTGGAAACACCATATATTTT. Full variable domain (rest looked up from reference TRBV2 and TRBJ1-3): EPEVTQTPSHQVTQMGQEVILRCVPISNHLYFYWYRQILGQKVEFLVSFYNNEISEKSEIFDDQFSVERPDGSNFTLKIRSTKLEDSAMYFCASGGDSGNTIYFGEGSWLTVV.

This clonotype is a singleton in its sample. This chain uses TRBV5-1 with TRBJ2-2; 11 bases match TRBD2. Trimming took 3 bases from V and 4 from J; bases not matched to a gene: 5. Germline loops: CDR1 SGHRS, CDR2 YFSETQ. The length of the CDR3 is 16 residues. CDR3 in amino acids: CASSSTLAGVTGELFF. As DNA, the CDR3 is TGCGCCAGCAGCTCGACACTAGCGGGAGTCACCGGGGAGCTGTTTTTT.

This clonotype was observed a handful of times. This chain links TRBV27 with TRBJ1-4, with 7 bases identical to TRBD1. The CDR3 runs to 14 residues. The J segment lost 7 bases and the V segment lost 6 bases, leaving 8 bases of the junction unmatched. Per germline, CDR1 MNHEY and CDR2 SMNVEV (reference sequence). CDR3 in DNA: TGTGCCAGCAGGTTAACAGGGGCGGGTGAAAAACTGTTTTTT. Its translation is CASRLTGAGEKLFF.

J is TRBJ1-1 and V is TRBV27; the D is unclear. The CDR3 spans 14 residues. V was clipped by 0 bases and J by 1 base, with 6 bases between them. Per the germline V gene, CDR1 is MNHEY and CDR2 is SMNVEV (reference sequence). CDR3 sequence (DNA): TGTGCCAGCAGTTTATCCTCGGGGAACACTGAAGCTTTCTTT. Encoded protein: CASSLSSGNTEAFF.

Many counts were recorded for this clonotype. The CDR3 region is CAIQGREAGELFF. CDR3 in DNA: TGTGCCATCCAGGGGCGGGAGGCCGGGGAGCTGTTTTTT. The rearrangement uses TRBV10-3 and TRBJ2-2, with TRBD2 matching 8 bases. This CDR3 is built from 13 residues. The V gene end was trimmed by 8 bases and the J gene end by 6 bases; junction bases not matched to a gene: 5. CDR1 and CDR2 (germline): ENHRY, SYGVKD.

This clonotype was detected ten times or more. The CDR3: CASSPSPPLAGVNEQFF. CDR3 bases: TGTGCCAGCTCACCATCCCCCCCCCTAGCGGGAGTAAATGAGCAGTTCTTC. The chain combines TRBV18 with TRBJ2-1, with TRBD2 identical over 10 bases. CDR3 length equals 17 residues. Germline CDR1 and CDR2: KGHSH and LQKENI. J lost 7 bases, V lost 2 bases, and 11 bases had no gene match.

In this sample, this clonotype turned up many times. The rearrangement joins TRBV10-3 to TRBJ1-1; TRBD1 matches at 7 bases. CDR3 length: 14 amino acids. In germline, CDR1 is ENHRY, CDR2 SYGVKD. V was pared by 0 bases and J by 4 bases, with 2 bases of the junction left unmatched. The CDR3 DNA reads TGTGCCATCAGTGAGTCGACAGGGCCCACTGAAGCTTTCTTT. It encodes CAISESTGPTEAFF.

The V gene is TRBV2, the J gene TRBJ2-7; D remains ambiguous. V was pared by 7 bases and J by 7 bases, with 11 bases between. The CDR3 spans 11 residues. Germline V gene lookup returns CDR1 SNHLY and CDR2 FYNNEI. Here the CDR3 DNA reads TGTGCCAGCAAGGTAATGGGGGAGCAGTACTTC. This translates into CASKVMGEQYF.

This clonotype was seen many times. This chain joins TRBV5-4 and TRBJ1-1; TRBD1 matches at 8 bases. Germline V gene lookup returns CDR1 SGHNT and CDR2 YYREEE (reference sequence). The CDR3 covers 17 residues. V was clipped by 0 bases and J by 3 bases; unmatched bases: 10. The chain's CDR3 is CASSLDRGKDEDTEAFF. The CDR3, as DNA: TGTGCCAGCAGCTTGGACAGGGGGAAGGATGAAGACACTGAAGCTTTCTTT.

This clonotype was seen ten or more times. The rearrangement uses TRBV5-1 and TRBJ1-1; unclear D gene. The germline V gene has CDR1 SGHRS and CDR2 YFSETQ. Trimming took off 6 bases at V and 1 base at J, with 13 bases between the two ends. The CDR3 is 14 residues long. CDR3 sequence reads: CASTKLGENTEAFF. The CDR3 bases are TGCGCCAGCACCAAGTTGGGAGAGAACACTGAAGCTTTCTTT.